These 2 T cell receptor beta chains were sequenced from one sample in a study of blood T cell repertoires in COVID-19. Measured with immunoSEQ multiplex PCR; TCRdb has only the in-frame clones, and not every one. The top ten hold approximately 9% of the sample, which has about 210,000 clones, approximately 80% seen once. The sample consisted of PBMCs or T cells enriched from blood (not recorded which). These receptors came from a woman between 50 and 59 years old with acute COVID-19.

The V call is TRBV28, the J call TRBJ1-1; no clear D. V lost 7 bases, J lost 1 base, and 13 bases lay in between. Germline values: CDR1 MDHEN, CDR2 SYDVKM. The CDR3 has 14 residues. As DNA, the CDR3 is TGTGCCAGCACCCTACCCCCCGGGAACACTGAAGCTTTCTTT. This encodes CASTLPPGNTEAFF.

This rearrangement joins TRBV30 to TRBJ1-3; the D gene is possibly TRBD1 (5 bases). V was trimmed by 8 bases and J by 2 bases, leaving 13 bases between them. CDR1 is GTSNPN and CDR2 is SVGIG in the germline V gene (reference sequence). This CDR3 is built from 13 residues. The CDR3: CARTGVTGNTIYF. In nucleotides, the CDR3 is TGTGCCCGAACGGGGGTGACTGGAAACACCATATATTTT.